This T cell receptor (beta chain) was obtained from a study of cytomegalovirus exposure and HLA in healthy donors. Study-level points and caveats: Among the CMV-associated chains, a few were confirmed in vitro as specific for CMV antigens.

This CDR3 region has 15 residues. V dropped 5 bases and J dropped 5 bases, with 16 bases sitting between them. Germline lookup yields CDR1 SGHAT and CDR2 FQDESV (reference sequence). It was with 60 Vbeta and 13 Jbeta primers that the PCR ran. Measured with immunoSEQ multiplex PCR; TCRdb has only the in-frame clones, and not every one. Found here are around 150,000 clones, approximately 82% of them singletons; the top ten hold approximately 1.3%. Note on this clone: Its antigen is currently unknown.

The TCR comes from a man aged 30-40 years in good health and CMV-seropositive. Material for sequencing was PBMCs. The chain joins TRBV11-1 to TRBJ2-1; possible D gene TRBD1, 6 bases. This CDR3 reads CASSTGTSWDNEQFF. CDR3 coding DNA: TGTGCCAGCAGCACCGGGACATCATGGGACAATGAGCAGTTCTTC.